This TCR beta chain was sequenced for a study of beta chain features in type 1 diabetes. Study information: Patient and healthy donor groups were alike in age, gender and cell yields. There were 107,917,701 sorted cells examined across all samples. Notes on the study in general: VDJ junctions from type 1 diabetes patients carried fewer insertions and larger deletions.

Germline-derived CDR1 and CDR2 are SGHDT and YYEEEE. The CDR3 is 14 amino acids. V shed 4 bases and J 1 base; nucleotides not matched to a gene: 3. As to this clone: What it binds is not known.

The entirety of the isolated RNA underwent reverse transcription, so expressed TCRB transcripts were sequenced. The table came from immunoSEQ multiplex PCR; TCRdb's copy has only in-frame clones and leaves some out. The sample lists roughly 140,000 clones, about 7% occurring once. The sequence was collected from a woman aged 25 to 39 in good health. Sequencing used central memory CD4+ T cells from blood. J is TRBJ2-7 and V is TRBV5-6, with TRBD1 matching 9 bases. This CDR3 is CASSKDRGSYEQYF. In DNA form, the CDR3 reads TGTGCCAGCAGCAAGGACAGGGGATCCTACGAGCAGTACTTC.